This T cell receptor (beta chain) was identified in a study of blood T cell repertoires in COVID-19. Study details: Sources were T cells, B-cell-depleted T cells, or PBMCs; the material itself was cDNA or gDNA.

With 3 bases clipped from V and 6 bases from J, the junction kept 5 bases outside the gene matches. Germline loops: CDR1 KGHSH, CDR2 LQKENI. This CDR3 has 15 residues. While infection was still active, Seattle patients were enrolled and then followed longitudinally. The assay was immunoSEQ multiplex PCR, and TCRdb's table has in-frame clones only and misses some. The sample has about 350,000 clones, roughly 87% seen once. The material sequenced was peripheral blood. V usage is TRBV18 and J usage is TRBJ2-2; 9 nucleotides agree with TRBD1. The sequence came from a woman aged 60 to 75 with COVID-19, enrolled during active disease. CDR3: CASSPPGQGSGELFF. In nucleotides, the CDR3 is TGTGCCAGCTCACCGCCGGGACAGGGCTCCGGGGAGCTGTTTTTT.